These T cell receptor beta chains were read from a single sample in a study of blood T cell repertoires in COVID-19. Sequenced by immunoSEQ multiplex PCR; TCRdb stores in-frame clones only, minus some. The sample shows 150,000 to 200,000 clones, more than 75% of them seen only once. The specimen was peripheral blood. The receptors stem from a person aged 65-85 years with COVID-19, enrolled during active disease. Each CDR3 is given with its conserved first and last residue. The D gene is left open where the match is weak. Size tells how often a clone was seen (once, few, many) or the class of an expanded clone, and some rows leave it out.

TRBJ1-4 NA NA TRBV9 CASAGVPNEKLFF TGTGCCAGCGCCGGAGTACCTAATGAAAAACTGTTTTTT
TRBJ1-2 NA TRBD1 TRBV15 CATSRAGTGFGYTF TGTGCCACCAGCAGAGCGGGGACAGGGTTCGGCTACACCTTC
TRBJ1-1 NA TRBD1 TRBV5-5 CASSRGQGHTEAFF TGTGCCAGCAGCAGAGGACAGGGACACACTGAAGCTTTCTTT
TRBJ1-1 NA NA TRBV14 CASSYTGNTEAFF TGTGCCAGCAGTTACACAGGGAACACTGAAGCTTTCTTT
TRBJ2-1 NA TRBD2 TRBV4-1 CASSHTTLSFQRGSEQFF TGCGCCAGCAGCCACACAACCCTATCTTTCCAGCGGGGTAGTGAGCAGTTCTTC
TRBJ1-2 NA NA TRBV14 CASSPRGASGYTF TGTGCCAGCAGCCCAAGGGGCGCGAGTGGCTACACCTTC
TRBJ1-5 NA NA TRBV7-2 CASSPQYREGGQPQHF TGTGCCAGCAGCCCTCAATACAGGGAAGGGGGTCAGCCCCAGCATTTT
TRBJ1-3 NA NA TRBV7-9 CASSPNRPQGSGNTIYF TGTGCCAGCAGCCCCAATCGCCCCCAGGGATCCGGAAACACCATATATTTT
TRBJ2-1 NA NA TRBV7-3 CASSLATTNEQFF TGTGCCAGCAGCCTAGCGACGACCAATGAGCAGTTCTTC
TRBJ2-1 NA NA TRBV7-2 CASSLERLVDEQFF TGTGCCAGCAGCTTAGAAAGACTGGTCGATGAGCAGTTCTTC
TRBJ2-7 once TRBD2 TRBV7-2 CASSLVIGSGGNEQYF TGTGCCAGCAGCTTAGTGATTGGGAGCGGGGGGAACGAGCAGTACTTC
TRBJ2-1 NA TRBD2 TRBV28 CASSWTSGMTTYNEQFF TGTGCCAGCAGTTGGACTAGCGGGATGACGACCTACAATGAGCAGTTCTTC
TRBJ2-5 NA TRBD1 TRBV5-4 CASSQKGAPQEMTQYF TGTGCCAGCAGCCAAAAGGGGGCCCCCCAAGAGATGACCCAGTACTTC
TRBJ1-5 NA NA TRBV6-2/TRBV6-3 CASSLGAGQPQHF TGTGCCAGCAGTTTGGGGGCAGGACAGCCCCAGCATTTT
TRBJ2-5 NA TRBD1 TRBV7-2 CASSLVFRGETQYF TGTGCCAGCAGCTTAGTCTTCAGGGGGGAGACCCAGTACTTC
TRBJ1-2 NA TRBD1 TRBV30 CAWSIDRVYGYTF TGTGCCTGGAGTATAGACAGGGTCTATGGCTACACCTTC
TRBJ2-2 NA NA TRBV2 CASSATGTMNTGELFF TGTGCCAGCAGTGCAACCGGGACAATGAACACCGGGGAGCTGTTTTTT
TRBJ2-7 NA NA TRBV2 CASQDNQNYEQYF TGTGCCAGCCAGGACAACCAGAACTACGAGCAGTACTTC
TRBJ1-2 NA NA TRBV5-1 CASSPEGVVYYGYTF TGCGCCAGCAGCCCCGAGGGGGTAGTGTACTATGGCTACACCTTC
TRBJ1-6 few TRBD1 TRBV27 CASSRWTGSNSPLHF TGTGCCAGCAGTAGATGGACAGGGTCTAATTCACCCCTCCACTTT
TRBJ1-3 NA NA TRBV7-9 CASSPRSGNTIYF TGTGCCAGCAGCCCCAGATCTGGAAACACCATATATTTT
TRBJ1-2 NA TRBD1 TRBV10-3 CAISESPRTGAYGYTF TGTGCCATCAGTGAGTCCCCCAGGACAGGGGCCTATGGCTACACCTTC
TRBJ1-2 NA TRBD1 TRBV6-5 CASSTGAPYGYTF TGTGCCAGCAGTACAGGGGCTCCCTATGGCTACACCTTC
TRBJ2-7 NA TRBD1 TRBV30 CALGGQGPFGYEQYF TGTGCCCTAGGGGGACAGGGTCCATTCGGGTACGAGCAGTACTTC
TRBJ1-2 NA NA TRBV6-6 CASRPPGARANYGYTF TGTGCCAGCAGGCCCCCAGGGGCACGAGCTAACTATGGCTACACCTTC
TRBJ2-1 NA NA TRBV5-1 CASSPASGPSQFF TGCGCCAGCAGCCCCGCCAGCGGGCCGAGTCAGTTCTTC